This TCR beta chain derives from a study of blood T cell repertoires in COVID-19. Study overall: PBMCs, B-cell-depleted T cells, or T cells provided the cDNA or gDNA that made up the material.

In the source study's methods: Nucleated cell counts were estimated from reference gene primer amplification. Sequencing used immunoSEQ multiplex PCR; TCRdb keeps in-frame clones, though not all of them. The V and J calls and clone size come from that table; D and trimming were worked out from the DNA. The top ten clones hold around 27% of a sample with over 70,000 clones, roughly four fifths of them seen once. The sequenced sample was peripheral blood. The clonotype comes from a woman aged 80 or over with active or convalescent COVID-19.

CDR3 region: CASSLAGREVEAFF. As DNA, the CDR3 is TGTGCCAGCAGCTTAGCGGGCAGGGAGGTTGAGGCTTTCTTT. This sequence joins TRBV7-9 and TRBJ1-1; possible D gene TRBD1, 5 bases. Trimming took off 0 bases at V and 11 bases at J, with 16 bases between the two ends. This CDR3 is built from 14 residues. CDR1 is SEHNR, CDR2 FQNEAQ, per germline (reference sequence).